This T cell receptor beta chain was recovered during a study of CD8 T cells in ankylosing spondylitis. Overall study findings and caveats: Relatively scarce in peripheral blood, disease-linked clones were CD8+.

This CDR3 region has 15 residues. Germline lookup yields CDR1 DFQATT and CDR2 SNEGSKA (reference sequence). To note about this clonotype: The antigen remains unidentified. A much larger clone is a single base away; this may be a read error.

Researchers built TCR beta libraries using quantitative 5'-RACE with molecular barcodes. TCRdb called the 5' RACE reads again in MiXCR, with one record for every CDR3 protein. The sample records 130,000 or so distinct CDR3 sequences, about an eighth being singletons. The sample taken for sequencing was blood, either unsorted or a sorted T cell fraction (not recorded which). The clonotype was recovered from a female donor with ankylosing spondylitis or in good health (not recorded which). The chain is built from TRBV20-1 and TRBJ2-7, with D uncertain. CDR3 residues: CSAREARRSLYAQYF. The CDR3 nucleotides are TGCAGTGCTAGAGAGGCCCGGCGGAGTCTCTACGCGCAGTACTTC.